This TCR beta chain came from a study of T-cell memory formation after mild COVID-19. Via MiXCR, TCRdb re-called the 5' RACE reads, giving one row per CDR3 protein. The sample records more than 250,000 distinct CDR3 sequences, 15% to 20% being singletons. The sample holds many counts of this clonotype. V was shortened by 6 bases and J by 0 bases, with 10 bases between the two germline ends. Looked up from germline, CDR1 is ENHRY and CDR2 is SYGVKD. This CDR3 is 14 amino acids long. This chain joins TRBV10-3 and TRBJ2-3; D not resolved. Sequenced input: PBMCs or a T cell subset sorted from them (not recorded which). This sequence was found in a man aged 18 to 29 who had mild COVID-19 (a few samples of this study predate the infection). Cell type and time point are not known. The CDR3 spells CAISLTTSTDTQYF. CDR3 DNA sequence: TGTGCCATCAGCCTGACAACTAGCACAGATACGCAGTATTTT.